Presented here are 3 T cell receptor beta chains from one specimen sequenced in a study of cytomegalovirus exposure and HLA in healthy donors. PCR involved 60 Vbeta and 13 Jbeta primers. Sequencing was performed with immunoSEQ multiplex PCR; in TCRdb, only in-frame clones are kept and a portion is missing. The data show 110,000 or so clones, with 74% seen just once and more than 2% held by the top ten. The sequencing input was PBMCs. These receptors all come from a human donor in good health.

The rearrangement uses TRBV19 and TRBJ1-1; 7 bases are shared with TRBD1. The V segment lost 3 bases and the J segment 5 bases; nucleotides outside the gene matches: 18. This CDR3 has 18 residues. The V gene's germline CDR1 is LNHDA and CDR2 SQIVND (reference sequence). The CDR3 region has the DNA TGTGCCAGTAGTATTAAGTCGGTGACAGGGACGTGGAGTACTGAAGCTTTCTTT. Residues: CASSIKSVTGTWSTEAFF.

The V and J genes are TRBV30 and TRBJ1-2; D might be TRBD1 (5 bases). CDR1 and CDR2 from the germline V gene are GTSNPN and SVGIG (reference sequence). Trimming removed 2 bases from V and 5 bases from J, with 12 bases in between. The CDR3 contains 13 residues. CDR3 nucleotides: TGTGCCTGGAGTAGGGAGGGGTTGTATGGCTACACCTTC. Its protein product is CAWSREGLYGYTF. Using reference TRBV30 and TRBJ1-2 for the parts outside the CDR3, the full variable domain is SQTIHQWPATLVQPVGSPLSLECTVEGTSNPNLYWYRQAAGRGLQLLFYSVGIGQISSEVPQNLSASRPQDRQFILSSKKLLLSDSGFYLCAWSREGLYGYTFGSGTRLTVV.

V gene TRBV19 combines with J gene TRBJ1-5; D is possibly TRBD1 (6 bases). V was pared by 8 bases and J by 7 bases, with 18 bases between. Germline V gene sequence: CDR1 LNHDA, CDR2 SQIVND (reference sequence). The length of the CDR3 is 14 residues. CDR3 sequence reads: CASRSGQMQQPQHF. DNA for the CDR3: TGTGCCAGTCGGTCGGGACAAATGCAACAGCCCCAGCATTTT.